Given below is one T cell receptor (beta chain) in context. No antigen is known for it. Sequencing used immunoSEQ multiplex PCR; TCRdb keeps in-frame clones, though not all of them. The sample gives 65,000 to 95,000 clones, 80% to 90% of which show up once; approximately 0.76% is in the top ten. The data derive from a study of OX40 agonist ivuxolimab in advanced cancers. On the study more broadly: Subjects had a mean age of roughly 60 years, with a range of roughly 23 to 80; around 83% were male.

Study-level points and caveats: Nonresponders, in some cases, also had low normalized T-cell clonal expansion. Average numbers of expanded clones were greater in CD8+ T cells than in CD4+.

This receptor was identified in an adult with an advanced solid tumor such as melanoma, head and neck, liver or kidney cancer. The sequencing used CD4+ or CD8+ T cells sorted from blood, collected in a trial of the OX40 agonist ivuxolimab.

The CDR3 nucleotides read TGCGCCAGCAGCTTGGGTCACAATGAGCAGTTCTTC. It is translated as CASSLGHNEQFF. This sequence joins TRBV5-1 and TRBJ2-1, with unresolved D. Germline V gene sequence: CDR1 SGHRS, CDR2 YFSETQ. V lost 0 bases and J lost 5, with 3 bases in between. This CDR3 comprises 12 residues.